Here is one TCR beta chain with its context. The target antigen is unknown. The data stem from a study of immune cell composition in non-small cell lung cancer. The CDR3 has 13 amino acids. Germline V CDR1 and CDR2: SGHNT, YYREEE (reference sequence). V was cut by 6 bases and J by 0 bases, with 8 bases left in between. Normal lung was taken at the farthest possible site, at least 3 cm from tumour. Study-wide findings and caveats: Clones >0.5% enriched in tumour were rarer in adenocarcinoma (around 33%) than squamous (roughly 80%). Overall clonality, unlike maximal tumour-associated clone frequency, did not predict TIL reactivity.

Sequencing was performed with immunoSEQ multiplex PCR; in TCRdb, only in-frame clones are kept and a portion is missing. The table includes 3,500 to 5,000 clones, over 60% detected once. The receptor was derived from a human donor with non-small cell lung cancer. This chain joins TRBV5-4 and TRBJ2-3; D gene unclear. Material for sequencing was non-adjacent lung tissue. This CDR3 is CASKAKSTDTQYF. The CDR3 DNA is TGTGCCAGCAAGGCGAAAAGCACAGATACGCAGTATTTT. Full variable domain (outside the CDR3, taken from reference TRBV5-4 and TRBJ2-3): ETGVTQSPTHLIKTRGQQVTLRCSSQSGHNTVSWYQQALGQGPQFIFQYYREEENGRGNFPPRFSGLQFPNYSSELNVNALELDDSALYLCASKAKSTDTQYFGPGTRLTVL.